The T cell receptor (beta chain) described here comes from a study of blood T cells in healthy people across ages. Each individual donor underwent a draw of ten milliliters of peripheral blood. The authors extracted at least 6 micrograms of total RNA per sample. Then a second PCR, running roughly 6 to 12 cycles, was carried out with a sample-barcoded 5' primer and a J-beta primer mix. A single record per CDR3 protein comes from TCRdb applying MiXCR to the 5' RACE reads. The table shows some 1.4 million distinct CDR3 sequences, with about 40% occurring only once. Germline V gene data show CDR1 as MNHEY and CDR2 as SMNVEV (reference sequence). This CDR3 is built from 15 residues.

The origin of this receptor is a woman aged 18-29 years in good health. Sequencing used blood. The chain has TRBV27 and TRBJ2-5, with 8 bases fitting TRBD1. The J call may be faulty, since TRBJ2-7 better matches the DNA end. This chain's CDR3 is CASRPTGTGFYEQYF. The CDR3 coding sequence is TGTGCCAGCAGACCCACCGGGACAGGATTCTACGAGCAGTACTTC.